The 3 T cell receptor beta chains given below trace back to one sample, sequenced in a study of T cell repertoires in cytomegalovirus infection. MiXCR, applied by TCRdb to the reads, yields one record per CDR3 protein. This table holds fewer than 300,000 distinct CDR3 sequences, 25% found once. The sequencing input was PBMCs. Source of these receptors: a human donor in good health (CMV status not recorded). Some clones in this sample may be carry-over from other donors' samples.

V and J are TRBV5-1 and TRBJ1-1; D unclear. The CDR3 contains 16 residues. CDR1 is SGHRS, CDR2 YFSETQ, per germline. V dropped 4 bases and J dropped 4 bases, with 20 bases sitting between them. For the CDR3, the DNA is TGCGCCAGCAGCCTCCAAGGGCGGGTGGGGATCACTGAAGCTTTCTTT. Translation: CASSLQGRVGITEAFF.

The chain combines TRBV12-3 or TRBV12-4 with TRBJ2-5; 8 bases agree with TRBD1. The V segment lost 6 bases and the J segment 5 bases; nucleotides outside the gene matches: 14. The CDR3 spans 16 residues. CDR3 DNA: TGTGCCAGCAGAAATGCCGGTCGGGACAGGCCCGAGACCCAGTACTTC. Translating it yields CASRNAGRDRPETQYF.

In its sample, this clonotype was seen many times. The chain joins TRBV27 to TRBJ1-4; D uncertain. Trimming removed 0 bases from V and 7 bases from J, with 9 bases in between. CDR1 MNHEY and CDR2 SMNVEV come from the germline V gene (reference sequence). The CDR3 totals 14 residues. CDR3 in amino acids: CASSLSWRTEKLFF. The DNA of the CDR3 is TGTGCCAGCAGTTTATCGTGGCGGACTGAAAAACTGTTTTTT.